The T cell receptor (beta chain) described here comes from a study of cytomegalovirus exposure and HLA in healthy donors. Study-level information: A prior study identified 110 million or so unique TCR beta sequences from about 179 million T cells. An early release of data contained 70 million to 95 million unique TCRs, which came from HLA-typed donors. Study observations and caveats: Presence/absence analyses supposed approximately even sequencing depth among donors. In a later analysis, CMV-associated beta chains were mostly HLA-associated, it appeared.

The PCR had 60 Vbeta and 13 Jbeta primers. Profiled with immunoSEQ multiplex PCR; TCRdb holds only in-frame clones, not every one. Found here are 65,000 to 90,000 clones; the top ten clones hold 2% to 3%. Of note for this clone: Its antigen is still unknown.

Sample: PBMCs. This sequence was found in a female donor in good health and CMV-seropositive.

Here the CDR3 reads CSVEQGQGAGEQYF. The CDR3 DNA follows: TGCAGCGTAGAACAGGGACAGGGGGCGGGGGAGCAGTACTTC. The rearrangement joins TRBV29-1 to TRBJ2-5; 12 bases align to TRBD1. The CDR3 is made up of 14 amino acids. V lost 6 bases, J lost 11 bases, and 13 bases stayed unmatched. Germline CDR1 is SQVTM and CDR2 is ANQGSEA.